The clone carrying this T cell receptor beta chain was observed a few times. Antigen unknown. All patients were untreated before thyroid surgery. The data derive from a study of metastatic and nonmetastatic thyroid tumors. Overall study: Repertoires from malignant and benign thyroid patients were compared across blood and tumor or nodule tissue. Study-level points and caveats: According to reports, the diversity of TCR beta was significantly higher in malignant thyroid tumors than in benign nodules, and this held in both blood and tumor samples.

Via MiXCR, TCRdb re-called the PCR reads. The table has over 10,000 clones, around 29% seen once. The CDR3 is 16 residues long. V lost 8 bases to trimming and J lost 1 base; unmatched junction nucleotides: 12. Germline lookup yields CDR1 ENHRY and CDR2 SYGVKD. This TCR came from a male donor with papillary thyroid cancer or a benign thyroid nodule (not recorded which). Some clones in this sample may be carry-over from other donors' samples. This sequence joins TRBV10-3 and TRBJ1-2, with 8 positions matching TRBD1. Sequenced: tumor tissue. CDR3 DNA: TGTGCCATCTTTCGACAGGGGAGAGGGTATAACTATGGCTACACCTTC. Its translation is CAIFRQGRGYNYGYTF.